This is a list of T cell receptor beta chains from one sample in a study of beta chain features in type 1 diabetes. Repertoires were generated with immunoSEQ multiplex PCR, while TCRdb's copy carries only in-frame clones and drops some. The data show fewer than 400,000 clones, less than 10% seen once. The sample was central memory CD4+ T cells from blood. The receptors were sampled from a woman aged 18-29 years in good health. Each CDR3 is given with its conserved first and last residue. D genes are given only for firm matches. Expanded clones are given a class, and other clones once, few, many or no size at all.

>-|TRBD2|TRBJ2-5|TRBV7-2
TGTGCCAGCAGCCCCTCGGGGGGGGAGACCCAGTACTTC
CASSPSGGETQYF
>-|-|TRBJ2-7|TRBV28
TGTGCCAGCAGTTCACCCGGAGAAAAGGGTCCGTACTTC
CASSSPGEKGPYF
>few|-|TRBJ2-7|TRBV6-4
TGTGCCAGCCCACGCCGGTACGAGCAGTACTTC
CASPRRYEQYF
>few|-|TRBJ2-2|TRBV7-2
TGTGCCAGCAGCCGCTCAGGGGTAGGGGACACCGGGGAGCTGTTTTTT
CASSRSGVGDTGELFF
>-|TRBD1|TRBJ1-2|TRBV7-3
TGTGCCAGCAGCTTAGAGGTCAGGGGGACGGATGGCTACACCTTC
CASSLEVRGTDGYTF
>few|TRBD2|TRBJ2-1|TRBV19
TGTGCCAGTAGTACCGGACTAGCGGGAGCTCATGAGCAGTTCTTC
CASSTGLAGAHEQFF
>-|-|TRBJ2-7|TRBV5-4
TGTGCCAGCAGCTTGTTAGGGGGAGTCTCCTACGAGCAGTACTTC
CASSLLGGVSYEQYF
>few|TRBD2|TRBJ2-3|TRBV29-1
TGCAGCGTTGAGCGCGGGGCGGGAGCAGCAGATACGCAGTATTTT
CSVERGAGAADTQYF
>-|-|TRBJ1-3|TRBV7-2
TGTGCCAGCAGCATTGGAAACACCATATATTTT
CASSIGNTIYF
>many|-|TRBJ1-2|TRBV7-3
TGTGCCAGCAGCTTAAATTCCGGACAGGGCTACACCTTC
CASSLNSGQGYTF
>-|TRBD2|TRBJ2-2|TRBV7-9
TGTGCCAGCATGCGGGAGGGGAACACCGGGGAGCTGTTTTTT
CASMREGNTGELFF
>-|-|TRBJ2-2|TRBV18
TGTGCCAGCTCACGAGGGATGAACACCGGGGAGCTGTTTTTT
CASSRGMNTGELFF
>-|-|TRBJ2-7|TRBV15
TGTGCCACCAGCAGAGGTAATACAGGGCCCTCCTACGAGCAGTACTTC
CATSRGNTGPSYEQYF
>many|-|TRBJ2-3|TRBV7-2
TGTGCCAGCAGCCGTCTAGCTAGTTACACAGATACGCAGTATTTT
CASSRLASYTDTQYF
>-|TRBD2|TRBJ2-7|TRBV27
TGTGCCAGCAGTTTACTGGCGGGGGGATTCTACGAGCAGTACTTC
CASSLLAGGFYEQYF